A single sample gave rise to the 17 T cell receptor beta chains below, sequenced in a study of CD8+CD57+ T cells in acquired aplastic anemia. The template used for profiling TCR beta VDJ and CDR3 was genomic DNA. Using its own MiXCR run on the reads, TCRdb lists one record per CDR3 protein. This table has approximately 200,000 distinct CDR3 sequences, roughly 50% appearing once. Whoever was chosen for sequencing had shown CD8+CD57+ cell expansion by flow cytometry. The source material was sorted CD4+, CD8+, or CD8+CD57+ T cells (not recorded which) from PBMCs. Receptors were obtained from a human donor with aplastic anemia.

The V and J genes are TRBV2 and TRBJ1-6; 7 bases are shared with TRBD1. V lost 5 bases and J lost 6; bases outside the gene matches: 13. The length of the CDR3 is 17 residues. The V gene's germline CDR1 is SNHLY and CDR2 FYNNEI. The DNA of the CDR3 is TGTGCCAGCAGTCGCTCAGGGGGACGTCTCCTTAATTCACCCCTCCACTTT. It is translated as CASSRSGGRLLNSPLHF.

This clonotype was seen many times. This chain uses TRBV11-2 with TRBJ1-2, with D uncertain. V was cut by 1 base and J by 5 bases, with 14 bases left in between. The germline V gene has CDR1 SGHAT and CDR2 FQNNGV. This CDR3 region has 15 residues. CDR3 amino acids: CASSLGEGSGYGYTF. CDR3 sequence (DNA): TGTGCCAGCAGCTTAGGGGAGGGTTCGGGATATGGCTACACCTTC.

J is TRBJ2-7 and V is TRBV9, with 9 bases matching TRBD2. Germline V gene data show CDR1 as SGDLS and CDR2 as YYNGEE. V trimming: 0 bases; J trimming: 3 bases; junction bases outside the gene matches: 4. This CDR3 spans 15 amino acids. CDR3 coding DNA: TGTGCCAGCAGCGTAGGGGTTAGCGGGGGCTACGAGCAGTACTTC. Encoded protein: CASSVGVSGGYEQYF. The whole variable domain, remainder taken from reference TRBV9 and TRBJ2-7, is DSGVTQTPKHLITATGQRVTLRCSPRSGDLSVYWYQQSLDQGLQFLIQYYNGEERAKGNILERFSAQQFPDLHSELNLSSLELGDSALYFCASSVGVSGGYEQYFGPGTRLTVT.

This clonotype was counted at least ten times. The chain employs TRBV7-3 and TRBJ1-1, with D possibly matching TRBD1 (5 bases). Germline CDR1 and CDR2: SGHTA and FQGTGA. With 2 bases removed from V and 3 bases from J, the gap between germline ends came to 13 bases. This CDR3 is 15 amino acids long. Here the CDR3 DNA reads TGTGCCAGCAGCTTAGGTGGGGCGAGGGACACTGAAGCTTTCTTT. It codes for CASSLGGARDTEAFF.

The chain's CDR3 is CASSGTGGWYEQYF. The CDR3 DNA sequence: TGTGCCAGTAGTGGAACAGGGGGCTGGTACGAGCAGTACTTC. The chain joins TRBV19 to TRBJ2-7; 9 bases are shared with TRBD1. The germline V gene encodes CDR1 LNHDA and CDR2 SQIVND (reference sequence). The ends lost 5 bases at V and 4 bases at J; junction bases unmatched: 6. This CDR3 contains 14 residues.

V and J are TRBV15 and TRBJ2-7; 9 bases are shared with TRBD1. This CDR3 has 14 residues. V shed 6 bases, J shed 0 bases, and the junction held 3 bases outside the gene matches. From germline, CDR1 is LNHNV and CDR2 YYDKDF (reference sequence). The CDR3 DNA is TGTGCCACCAGTAAACAGGGGGCCTCCTACGAGCAGTACTTC. Translated, it gives CATSKQGASYEQYF. Complete variable domain (other parts from reference TRBV15 and TRBJ2-7): DAMVIQNPRYQVTQFGKPVTLSCSQTLNHNVMYWYQQKSSQAPKLLFHYYDKDFNNEADTPDNFQSRRPNTSFCFLDIRSPGLGDTAMYLCATSKQGASYEQYFGPGTRLTVT.

This clonotype was seen many times. V is TRBV2 and J is TRBJ1-4; D unclear. This CDR3 has 13 residues. With 1 base removed from V and 4 bases from J, the gap between germline ends came to 4 bases. The germline V gene encodes CDR1 SNHLY and CDR2 FYNNEI. The CDR3 loop is CASSEGSNEKLFF. Here the CDR3 DNA reads TGTGCCAGCAGTGAAGGGAGTAATGAAAAACTGTTTTTT.

The chain employs TRBV9 and TRBJ2-5; D call uncertain. This CDR3 region has 14 residues. The germline gives CDR1 SGDLS, CDR2 YYNGEE. V was shortened by 2 bases and J by 4 bases, with 12 bases between the two germline ends. In DNA form, the CDR3 reads TGTGCCAGCAGCGTCCCCGGAAGCGCAGAGACCCAGTACTTC. This translates into CASSVPGSAETQYF.

This clonotype was seen more than once but under ten times. V is TRBV19 and J is TRBJ2-7, with 8 bases that match TRBD2. The CDR3 spans 11 residues. V shed 9 bases, J shed 7 bases, and the junction held 5 bases outside the gene matches. In germline, CDR1 is LNHDA, CDR2 SQIVND (reference sequence). The DNA for the CDR3 is TGTGCCAGACCGGGGGGGGAAGAGCAGTACTTC. Translation gives CARPGGEEQYF.

The chain has TRBV6-1 and TRBJ1-6; D is undetermined. The CDR3 runs to 12 residues. Per the germline V gene, CDR1 is MNHNS and CDR2 is SASEGT. Trimming pared 3 bases from V and 13 bases from J, leaving 10 bases between. DNA for the CDR3: TGTGCCAGCAGTGACCCCCAAGGGCCCCTCCACTTT. This codes for CASSDPQGPLHF.

V is TRBV25-1 and J is TRBJ1-2; D is undetermined. CDR3 length: 14 amino acids. Deletions cut 1 base from V and 2 bases from J, with 8 bases between. The germline CDR1 and CDR2 sequences are MGHDK and SYGVNS. CDR3 sequence: CASSESPDNYGYTF. As DNA, the CDR3 is TGTGCCAGCAGTGAATCGCCAGACAACTATGGCTACACCTTC.

For this clonotype: A read error may account for a junction end that differs from germline. The V and J genes are TRBV5-1 and TRBJ1-6, with D perhaps TRBD1 (5 bases). Germline CDR1 reads SGHRS; CDR2 reads YFSETQ. The CDR3 has 15 residues. The CDR3 region has the DNA TGTGCCAGCAGCTTGGCCATTAGGACAAATTCACCCCTCCACTTT. Protein product: CASSLAIRTNSPLHF.

A note on this clonotype: A much larger clone sits a single nucleotide away, making a read error possible. This sequence joins TRBV5-1 and TRBJ1-4; a weak D match, TRBD1 (6 bases). From germline, CDR1 is SGHRS and CDR2 YFSETQ. This CDR3 contains 14 residues. The CDR3 DNA is TGCGCCAGCAGCAAGGACAGATCTAATGAAGAACTGTTTTTT. Protein product: CASSKDRSNEELFF. Together with reference TRBV5-1 and TRBJ1-4, the CDR3 gives the full variable domain: KAGVTQTPRYLIKTRGQQVTLSCSPISGHRSVSWYQQTPGQGLQFLFEYFSETQRNKGNFPGRFSGRQFSNSRSEMNVSTLELGDSALYLCASSKDRSNEELFFGSGTQLSVL.

This clonotype was counted ten times or more. The chain recombines TRBV29-1 with TRBJ2-7; 9 bases align to TRBD1. The CDR3 covers 13 residues. From germline, CDR1 is SQVTM and CDR2 ANQGSEA. V was clipped by 4 bases and J by 4 bases; unmatched bases: 5. In DNA, the CDR3 is TGCAGCGTTGGATTGGGACAGGGTTACGAGCAGTACTTC. Translation: CSVGLGQGYEQYF.

CDR3 coding DNA: TGTGCCAGTAGTAGACAGGGTTACACTGAAGCTTTCTTT. Translating it yields CASSRQGYTEAFF. This chain connects TRBV19 to TRBJ1-1; 7 positions match TRBD1. The CDR3 is 13 amino acids. CDR1 and CDR2 from the germline V gene are LNHDA and SQIVND (reference sequence). Trimming took 4 bases from V and 3 from J; bases not matched to a gene: 2.

At least ten counts were recorded for this clonotype. The chain carries TRBV4-1 and TRBJ1-1; D is perhaps TRBD1 (6 bases). Germline V gives CDR1 MGHRA, CDR2 YSYEKL. This CDR3 is built from 16 residues. The V and J ends lost 1 base and 5 bases respectively, with 17 bases between them. Here the CDR3 reads CASSQALDRMRTEAFF. The CDR3 DNA follows: TGCGCCAGCAGCCAAGCGCTAGACAGGATGAGAACTGAAGCTTTCTTT.

As to this clonotype: Sequence at one end of the junction differs from germline and may be a read error. V and J are TRBV10-3 and TRBJ1-5; the D is unclear. CDR1 and CDR2 from the germline V gene are ENHRY and SYGVKD. This CDR3 is built from 15 residues. The DNA of the CDR3 is TGTGCCAGCAGTCCTCGGTCGGACGGCAATCAGCCCCAGCATTTT. As protein: CASSPRSDGNQPQHF.